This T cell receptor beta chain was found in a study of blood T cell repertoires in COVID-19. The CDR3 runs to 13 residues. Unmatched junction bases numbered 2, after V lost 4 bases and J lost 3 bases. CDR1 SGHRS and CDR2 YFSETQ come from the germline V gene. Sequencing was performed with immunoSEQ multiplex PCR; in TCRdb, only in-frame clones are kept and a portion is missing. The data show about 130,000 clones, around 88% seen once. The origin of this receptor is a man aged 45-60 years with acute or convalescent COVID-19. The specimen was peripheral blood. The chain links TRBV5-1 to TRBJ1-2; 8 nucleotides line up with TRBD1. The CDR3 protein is CASSPTGDYGYTF. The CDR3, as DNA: TGCGCCAGCAGCCCGACAGGGGACTATGGCTACACCTTC. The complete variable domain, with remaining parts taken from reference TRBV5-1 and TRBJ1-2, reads KAGVTQTPRYLIKTRGQQVTLSCSPISGHRSVSWYQQTPGQGLQFLFEYFSETQRNKGNFPGRFSGRQFSNSRSEMNVSTLELGDSALYLCASSPTGDYGYTFGSGTRLTVV.